Described below is a single T cell receptor beta chain sequence and its context. This clone's antigen is unknown. No much larger clone exists at a distance of one base, and base qualities are not known. TCRbeta CDR3 regions were amplified from genomic DNA using the immunoSEQ Assay, a bias-controlled multiplex PCR. From the authors' description of their analysis: Within the assay, amplification of reference gene primers was used to estimate how many nucleated cells each sample contained. To quantify the absolute abundance of each unique TCRbeta CDR3 rearrangement, sequence reads were collapsed and filtered. For each sample, productive Simpson clonality was calculated as the square root of Simpson's diversity index over productive rearrangements. The clones in this table, taken by TCRdb from immuneACCESS, are in-frame only. Not every clone is retained; where verified, under half of the shortfall comes from an unresolved V gene, and the cause of the rest is unknown. V, J and clone size are taken as reported in that table, and D and trimming were inferred from the DNA itself. This sample lists about 400,000 clones; roughly 88% were detected once. Jointly, the top ten make up roughly 2% of the sample.

Participants in the prospective study were aged about 18 to 95 years, lived in some 24 United States geographic areas, and enrolled through a virtual design. In the prospective study, participants were assigned to cohorts based on the clinical history participants reported in a screening survey and a study questionnaire. In the prospective study, whole blood, serum and a nasopharyngeal or oropharyngeal swab were collected from each participant by mobile phlebotomists. Over a roughly 2-month period, participants in the prospective study had the option of providing additional blood draws and questionnaires. Blood samples from the prospective study were shipped frozen or at room temperature prior to DNA extraction. This sample was taken from a study of blood T cell repertoires in COVID-19 (dated by TCRdb to about 2020). With respect to the entire study: The collaborator samples originated in the United States, Italy and Spain and spanned the acute and convalescent phases of COVID-19. The samples were drawn from two sources: the first 160 participants of the ongoing ImmuneRACE study, and over 950 subjects contributed by 6 global collaborators. A de-identified subject ID, COVID-19 status, age in years and sex were almost always included in the sample metadata. The prospective study material was composed of cDNA or gDNA derived from T cells, B-cell-depleted T cells, or PBMCs. HLA class I and class II types, where available, came from metadata supplied by the sample provider rather than from assay-based typing. Subjects who had been exposed to COVID-19, were actively infected with it, or had recovered from it provided the deeply sampled blood TCRbeta repertoires that made up the dataset. The repertoires were released in a freely available public database intended as a resource for research on the immune response to SARS-CoV-2.

Overall study results and their limits: The amount of clinical and demographic metadata varied by source and participant and was provided uncurated.

Input material: PBMCs or T cells enriched from blood (not recorded which). The source is a middle-aged woman with acute COVID-19.

CDR3 sequence: CASSEQITDTQYF. In nucleotide form, the sequence is TGTGCCAGCAGCGAACAGATCACAGATACGCAGTATTTT. Recombination linked TRBV7-2 to TRBJ2-3, with the D gene not clear enough to name. V drops 5 bases and J drops 2 bases, leaving 8 bases in between. CDR1 and CDR2 are drawn from the germline V gene: SGHTA, FQGNSA. The CDR3 has 13 amino acids, counting the end cysteine and phenylalanine. Here the CDR3 DNA is all that survives: 39 bases in frame from base 1.